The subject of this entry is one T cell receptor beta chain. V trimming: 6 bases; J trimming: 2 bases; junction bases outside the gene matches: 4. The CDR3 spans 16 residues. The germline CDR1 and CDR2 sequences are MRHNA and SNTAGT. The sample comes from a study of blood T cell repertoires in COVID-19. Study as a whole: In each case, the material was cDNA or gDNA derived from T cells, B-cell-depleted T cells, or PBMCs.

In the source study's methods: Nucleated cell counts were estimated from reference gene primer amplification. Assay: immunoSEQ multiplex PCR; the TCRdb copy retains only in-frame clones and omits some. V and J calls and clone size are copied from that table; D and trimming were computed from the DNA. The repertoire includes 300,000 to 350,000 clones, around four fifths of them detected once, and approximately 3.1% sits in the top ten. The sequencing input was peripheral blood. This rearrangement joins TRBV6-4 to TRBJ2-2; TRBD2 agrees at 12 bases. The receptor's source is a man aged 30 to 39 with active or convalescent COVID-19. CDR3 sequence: CASRLAGGSNTGELFF. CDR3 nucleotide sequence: TGTGCCAGCAGGCTAGCGGGGGGGAGCAACACCGGGGAGCTGTTTTTT.